The source of this T cell receptor (beta chain) is a study of CD8 T cells in ankylosing spondylitis. MiXCR was run by TCRdb on the 5' RACE reads, yielding one entry per CDR3 protein. This sample has over 200,000 distinct CDR3 sequences, with under 12% found just once. V was shortened by 1 base and J by 9 bases, with 13 bases between the two germline ends. The germline V gene has CDR1 LGHDT and CDR2 YNNKEL (reference sequence). This CDR3 comprises 14 residues. Sequencing input: blood, either unsorted or a sorted T cell fraction (not recorded which). The chain has TRBV3-1 and TRBJ2-4; no clear D. This TCR derives from a male donor with ankylosing spondylitis or in good health (not recorded which). Here the CDR3 reads CASSQGGLVGIQYF. CDR3 DNA sequence: TGTGCCAGCAGCCAAGGAGGATTGGTGGGCATTCAGTACTTC.